The clone carrying this T cell receptor (beta chain) was observed a few times. Its antigen is not identified. TCRdb called the RT-PCR reads again in MiXCR, with one record for every CDR3 protein. Altogether around 790,000 distinct CDR3 sequences are present, 21% being singletons, with the ten largest covering roughly 10%. This entry belongs to a study of response to subunit inactivated influenza vaccine. CDR1 is DFQATT, CDR2 SNEGSKA, per germline (reference sequence). The CDR3 is 13 residues long. Between the trimmed V and J ends, which lost 8 bases and 4 bases, there was a span of 17 bases. Study observations and caveats: Each seasonal influenza vaccination recruits few new T cells, the authors suggested.

Sequences were derived from PBMCs from blood, sampled about 5 days after vaccination. This rearrangement joins TRBV20-1 to TRBJ1-1; D remains unclear. The receptor's source is a man in his fifties or sixties who received an inactivated influenza vaccine. The CDR3 DNA is TGCAGTCCATCACCCCGGGTTGTCACTGAAGCTTTCTTT. Translated: CSPSPRVVTEAFF.